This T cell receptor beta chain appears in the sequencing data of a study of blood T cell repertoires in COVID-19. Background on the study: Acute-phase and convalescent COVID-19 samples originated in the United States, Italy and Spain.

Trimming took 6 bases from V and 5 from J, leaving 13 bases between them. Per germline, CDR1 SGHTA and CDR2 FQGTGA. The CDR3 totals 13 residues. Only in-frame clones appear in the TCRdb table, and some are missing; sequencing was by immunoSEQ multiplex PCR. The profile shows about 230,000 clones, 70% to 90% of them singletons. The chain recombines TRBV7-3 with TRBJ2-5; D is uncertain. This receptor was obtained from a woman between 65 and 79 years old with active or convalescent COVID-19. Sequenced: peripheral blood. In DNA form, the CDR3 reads TGTGCCAGCAGTCAAACGGTGAAGGAGACCCAGTACTTC. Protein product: CASSQTVKETQYF.